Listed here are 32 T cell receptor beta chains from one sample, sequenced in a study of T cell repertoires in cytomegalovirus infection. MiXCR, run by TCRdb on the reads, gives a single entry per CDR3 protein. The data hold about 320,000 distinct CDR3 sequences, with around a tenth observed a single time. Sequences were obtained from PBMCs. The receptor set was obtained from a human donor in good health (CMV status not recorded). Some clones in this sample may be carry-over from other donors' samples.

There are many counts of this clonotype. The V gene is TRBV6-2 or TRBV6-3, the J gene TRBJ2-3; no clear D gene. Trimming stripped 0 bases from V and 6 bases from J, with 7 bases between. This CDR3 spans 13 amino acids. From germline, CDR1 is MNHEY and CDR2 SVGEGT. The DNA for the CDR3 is TGTGCCAGCAGTTACTCGATGGGCGATACGCAGTATTTT. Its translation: CASSYSMGDTQYF.

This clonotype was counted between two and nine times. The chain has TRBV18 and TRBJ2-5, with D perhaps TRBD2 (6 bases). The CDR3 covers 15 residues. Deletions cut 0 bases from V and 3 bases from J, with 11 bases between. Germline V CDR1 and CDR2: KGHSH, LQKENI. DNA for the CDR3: TGTGCCAGCTCACCACCGCCGGGGGTCGAAGAGACCCAGTACTTC. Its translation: CASSPPPGVEETQYF.

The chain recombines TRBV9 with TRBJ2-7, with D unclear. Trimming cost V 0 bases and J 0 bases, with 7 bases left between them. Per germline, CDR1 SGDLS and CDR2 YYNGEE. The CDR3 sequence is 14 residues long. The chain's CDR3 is CASSVGESSYEQYF. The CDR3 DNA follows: TGTGCCAGCAGCGTAGGGGAAAGCTCCTACGAGCAGTACTTC.

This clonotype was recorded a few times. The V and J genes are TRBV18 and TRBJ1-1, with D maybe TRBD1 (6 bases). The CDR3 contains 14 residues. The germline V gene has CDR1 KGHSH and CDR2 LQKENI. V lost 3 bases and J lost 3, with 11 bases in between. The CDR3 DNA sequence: TGTGCCAGCTCACCGCAGACAGGTTACACTGAAGCTTTCTTT. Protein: CASSPQTGYTEAFF.

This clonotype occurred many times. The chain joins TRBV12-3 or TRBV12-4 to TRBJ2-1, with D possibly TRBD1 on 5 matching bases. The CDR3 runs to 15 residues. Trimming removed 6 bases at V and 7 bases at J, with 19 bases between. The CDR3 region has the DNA TGTGCCAGCAGCCCAAAAGACGGCAGGGTGAATGAGCAGTTCTTC. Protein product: CASSPKDGRVNEQFF.

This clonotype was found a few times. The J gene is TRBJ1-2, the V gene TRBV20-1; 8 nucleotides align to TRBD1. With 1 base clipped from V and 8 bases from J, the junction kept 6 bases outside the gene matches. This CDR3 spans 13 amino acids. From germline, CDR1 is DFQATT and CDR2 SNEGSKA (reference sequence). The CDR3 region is CSARAGGMWGYTF. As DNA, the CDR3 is TGCAGTGCTAGAGCAGGGGGCATGTGGGGCTACACCTTC.

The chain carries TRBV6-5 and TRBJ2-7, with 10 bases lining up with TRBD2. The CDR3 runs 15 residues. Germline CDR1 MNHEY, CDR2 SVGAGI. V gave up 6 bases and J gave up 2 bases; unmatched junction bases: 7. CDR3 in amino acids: CASRPLAGEAYEQYF. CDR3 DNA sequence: TGTGCCAGCAGGCCTCTAGCGGGAGAGGCCTACGAGCAGTACTTC.

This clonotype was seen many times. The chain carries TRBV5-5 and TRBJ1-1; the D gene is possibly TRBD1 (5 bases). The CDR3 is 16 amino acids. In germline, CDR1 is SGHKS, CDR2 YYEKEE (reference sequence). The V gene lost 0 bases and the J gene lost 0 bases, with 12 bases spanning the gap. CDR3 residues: CASSLGGLLMNTEAFF. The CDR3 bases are TGTGCCAGCAGCTTGGGGGGGTTACTGATGAACACTGAAGCTTTCTTT.

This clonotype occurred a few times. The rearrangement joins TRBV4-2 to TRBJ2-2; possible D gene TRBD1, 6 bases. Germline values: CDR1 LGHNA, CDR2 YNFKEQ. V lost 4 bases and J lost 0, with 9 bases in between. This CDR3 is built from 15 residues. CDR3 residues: CASSRDISNTGELFF. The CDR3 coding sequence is TGTGCCAGCAGCCGGGACATATCGAACACCGGGGAGCTGTTTTTT.

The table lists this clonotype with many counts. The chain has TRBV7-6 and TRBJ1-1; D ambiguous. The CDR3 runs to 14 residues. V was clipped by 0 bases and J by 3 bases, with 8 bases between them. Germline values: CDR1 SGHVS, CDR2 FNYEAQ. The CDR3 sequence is CASSLAYTYTEAFF. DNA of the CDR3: TGTGCCAGCAGCTTAGCCTATACTTACACTGAAGCTTTCTTT.

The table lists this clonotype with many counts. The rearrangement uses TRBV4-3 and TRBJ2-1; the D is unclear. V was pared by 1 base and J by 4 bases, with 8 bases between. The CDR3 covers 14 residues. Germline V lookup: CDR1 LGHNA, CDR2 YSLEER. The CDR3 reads CASSQGSDYNEQFF. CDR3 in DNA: TGCGCCAGCAGCCAAGGGTCAGATTACAATGAGCAGTTCTTC.

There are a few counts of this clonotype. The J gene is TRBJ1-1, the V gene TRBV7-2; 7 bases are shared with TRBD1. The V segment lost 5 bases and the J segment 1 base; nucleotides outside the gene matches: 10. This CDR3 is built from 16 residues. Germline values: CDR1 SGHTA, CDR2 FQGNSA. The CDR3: CASSTTRTGPNTEAFF. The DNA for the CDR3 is TGTGCCAGCAGCACAACAAGGACAGGTCCGAACACTGAAGCTTTCTTT.

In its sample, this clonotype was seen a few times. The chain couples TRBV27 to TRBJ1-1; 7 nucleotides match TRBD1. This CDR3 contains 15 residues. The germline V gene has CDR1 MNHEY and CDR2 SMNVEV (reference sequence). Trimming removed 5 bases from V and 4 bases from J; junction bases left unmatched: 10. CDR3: CASSVTGEVGTEAFF. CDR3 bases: TGTGCCAGCAGTGTAACAGGGGAGGTGGGCACTGAAGCTTTCTTT.

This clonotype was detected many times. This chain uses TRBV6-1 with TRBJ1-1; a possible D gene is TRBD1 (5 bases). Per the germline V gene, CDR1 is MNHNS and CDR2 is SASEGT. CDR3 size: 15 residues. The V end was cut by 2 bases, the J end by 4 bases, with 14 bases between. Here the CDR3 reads CASSERPGLSTEAFF. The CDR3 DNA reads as TGTGCCAGCAGTGAAAGACCGGGACTTAGCACTGAAGCTTTCTTT.

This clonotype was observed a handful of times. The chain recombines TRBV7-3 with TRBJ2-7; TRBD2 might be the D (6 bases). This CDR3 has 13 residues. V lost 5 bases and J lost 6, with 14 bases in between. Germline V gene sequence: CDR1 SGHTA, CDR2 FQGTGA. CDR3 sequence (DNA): TGTGCCAGCAGCAGGGACTGGGTGGGCGAGCAGTACTTC. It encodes CASSRDWVGEQYF.

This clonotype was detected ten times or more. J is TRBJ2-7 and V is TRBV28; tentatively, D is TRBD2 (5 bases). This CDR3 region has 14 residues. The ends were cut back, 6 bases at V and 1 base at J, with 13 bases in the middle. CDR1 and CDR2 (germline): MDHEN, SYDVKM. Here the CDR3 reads CASRETGFSYEQYF. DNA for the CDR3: TGTGCCAGCAGGGAGACGGGGTTTTCCTACGAGCAGTACTTC.

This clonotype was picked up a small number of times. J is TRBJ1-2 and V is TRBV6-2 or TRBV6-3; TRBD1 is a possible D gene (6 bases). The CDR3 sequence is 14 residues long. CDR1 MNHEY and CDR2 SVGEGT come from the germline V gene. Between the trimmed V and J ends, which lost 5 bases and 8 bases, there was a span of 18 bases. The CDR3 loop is CASSRIGTSKGYTF. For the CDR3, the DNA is TGTGCCAGCAGTCGGATCGGGACATCAAAGGGCTACACCTTC.

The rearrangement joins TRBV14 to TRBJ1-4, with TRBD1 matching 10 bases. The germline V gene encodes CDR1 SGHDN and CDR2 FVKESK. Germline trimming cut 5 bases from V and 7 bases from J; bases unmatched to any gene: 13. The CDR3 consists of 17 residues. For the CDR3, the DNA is TGTGCCAGCAGCTCCCCCCGACAGGGGGCAGGCGGTGAAAAACTGTTTTTT. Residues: CASSSPRQGAGGEKLFF. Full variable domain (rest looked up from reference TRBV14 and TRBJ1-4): EAGVTQFPSHSVIEKGQTVTLRCDPISGHDNLYWYRRVMGKEIKFLLHFVKESKQDESGMPNNRFLAERTGGTYSTLKVQPAELEDSGVYFCASSSPRQGAGGEKLFFGSGTQLSVL.

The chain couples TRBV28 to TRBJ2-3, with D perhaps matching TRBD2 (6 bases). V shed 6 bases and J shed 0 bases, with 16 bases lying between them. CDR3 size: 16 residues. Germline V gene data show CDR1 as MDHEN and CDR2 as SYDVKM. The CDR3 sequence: CASSTRTGESTDTQYF. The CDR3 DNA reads TGTGCCAGCAGCACAAGGACGGGAGAGAGCACAGATACGCAGTATTTT.

The CDR3 region is CASSPFIQETQYF. The CDR3 nucleotides are TGTGCCAGCAGCCCCTTTATCCAAGAGACCCAGTACTTC. The chain uses TRBV7-6 and TRBJ2-5; no reliable D call. The V gene lost 5 bases and the J gene lost 1 base, with 8 bases spanning the gap. There are 13 residues in the CDR3. Germline V gene lookup returns CDR1 SGHVS and CDR2 FNYEAQ.

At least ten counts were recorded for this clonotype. This chain's CDR3 is CASSHRDRGDTQYF. In DNA form, the CDR3 reads TGTGCCAGCAGCCACCGTGACAGGGGGGATACGCAGTATTTT. The gene calls are TRBV7-2 and TRBJ2-3, with TRBD1 identical over 9 bases. Germline CDR1 SGHTA, CDR2 FQGNSA. J lost 6 bases, V lost 5 bases, and 6 bases had no gene match. The CDR3 contains 14 residues.

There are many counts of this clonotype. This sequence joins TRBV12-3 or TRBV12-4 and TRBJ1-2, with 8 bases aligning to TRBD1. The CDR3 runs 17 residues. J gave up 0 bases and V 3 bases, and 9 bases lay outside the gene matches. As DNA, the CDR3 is TGTGCCAGCAGTTTTTCGTCAGGGACAGGCTCTAACTATGGCTACACCTTC. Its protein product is CASSFSSGTGSNYGYTF.

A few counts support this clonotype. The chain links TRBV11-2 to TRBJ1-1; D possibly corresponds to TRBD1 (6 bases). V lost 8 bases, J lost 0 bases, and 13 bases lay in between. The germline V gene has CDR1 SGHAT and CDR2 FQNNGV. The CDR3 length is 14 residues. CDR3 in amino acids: CASRTVKLNTEAFF. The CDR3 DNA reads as TGTGCCAGCCGGACAGTTAAATTGAACACTGAAGCTTTCTTT. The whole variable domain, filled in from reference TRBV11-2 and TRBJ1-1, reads EAGVAQSPRYKIIEKRQSVAFWCNPISGHATLYWYQQILGQGPKLLIQFQNNGVVDDSQLPKDRFSAERLKGVDSTLKIQPAKLEDSAVYLCASRTVKLNTEAFFGQGTRLTVV.

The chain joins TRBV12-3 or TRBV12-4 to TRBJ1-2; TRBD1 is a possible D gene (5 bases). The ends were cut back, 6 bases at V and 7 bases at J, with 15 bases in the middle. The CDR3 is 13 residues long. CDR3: CASSSGYLSGYTF. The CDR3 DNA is TGTGCCAGCAGCTCAGGGTACCTCTCTGGCTACACCTTC.

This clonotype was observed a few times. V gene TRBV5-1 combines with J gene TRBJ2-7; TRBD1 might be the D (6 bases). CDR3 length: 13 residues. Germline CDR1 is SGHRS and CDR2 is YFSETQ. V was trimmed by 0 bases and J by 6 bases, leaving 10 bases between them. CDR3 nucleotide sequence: TGCGCCAGCAGCTTGGTCCTGACAGGCGAGCAGTACTTC. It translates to CASSLVLTGEQYF.

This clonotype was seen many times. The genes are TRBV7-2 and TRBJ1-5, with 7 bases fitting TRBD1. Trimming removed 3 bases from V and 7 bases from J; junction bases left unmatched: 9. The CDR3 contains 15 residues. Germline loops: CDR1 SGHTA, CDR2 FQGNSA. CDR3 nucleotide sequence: TGTGCCAGCAGCTTTAACAGGGGAAGAGAGCAGCCCCAGCATTTT. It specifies CASSFNRGREQPQHF.

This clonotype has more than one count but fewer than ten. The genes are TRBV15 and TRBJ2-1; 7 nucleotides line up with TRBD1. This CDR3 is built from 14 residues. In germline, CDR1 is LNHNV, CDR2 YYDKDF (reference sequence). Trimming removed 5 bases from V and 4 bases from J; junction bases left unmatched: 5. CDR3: CATSRWGQYNEQFF. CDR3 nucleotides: TGTGCCACCAGCCGTTGGGGACAGTACAATGAGCAGTTCTTC.

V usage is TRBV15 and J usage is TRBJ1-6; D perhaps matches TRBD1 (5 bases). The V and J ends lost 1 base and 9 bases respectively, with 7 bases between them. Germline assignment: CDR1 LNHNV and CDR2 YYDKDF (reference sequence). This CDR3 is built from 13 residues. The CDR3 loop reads CATSRAGISPLHF. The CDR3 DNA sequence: TGTGCCACCAGCAGAGCAGGGATTTCACCCCTCCACTTT. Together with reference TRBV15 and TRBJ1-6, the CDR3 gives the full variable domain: DAMVIQNPRYQVTQFGKPVTLSCSQTLNHNVMYWYQQKSSQAPKLLFHYYDKDFNNEADTPDNFQSRRPNTSFCFLDIRSPGLGDTAMYLCATSRAGISPLHFGNGTRLTVT.

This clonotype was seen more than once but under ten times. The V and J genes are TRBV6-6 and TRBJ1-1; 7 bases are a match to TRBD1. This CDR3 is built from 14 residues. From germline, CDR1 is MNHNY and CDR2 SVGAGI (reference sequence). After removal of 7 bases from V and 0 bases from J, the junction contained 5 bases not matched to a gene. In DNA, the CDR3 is TGTGCCAGCACCCTGACAGGGATGAACACTGAAGCTTTCTTT. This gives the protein CASTLTGMNTEAFF.

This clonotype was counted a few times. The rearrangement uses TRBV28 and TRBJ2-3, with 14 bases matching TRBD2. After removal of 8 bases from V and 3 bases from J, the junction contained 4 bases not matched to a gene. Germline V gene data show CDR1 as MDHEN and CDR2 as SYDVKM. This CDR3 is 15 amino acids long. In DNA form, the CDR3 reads TGTGCCAGCCTTCGGACTAGCGGGAGGACAGATACGCAGTATTTT. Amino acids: CASLRTSGRTDTQYF.

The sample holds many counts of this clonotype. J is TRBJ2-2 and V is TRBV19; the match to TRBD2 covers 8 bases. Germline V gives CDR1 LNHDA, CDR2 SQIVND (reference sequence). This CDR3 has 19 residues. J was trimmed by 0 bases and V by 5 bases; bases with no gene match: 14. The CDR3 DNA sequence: TGTGCCAGTAGTCCCTCGGCGGGGGGCATATATACGAACACCGGGGAGCTGTTTTTT. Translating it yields CASSPSAGGIYTNTGELFF.

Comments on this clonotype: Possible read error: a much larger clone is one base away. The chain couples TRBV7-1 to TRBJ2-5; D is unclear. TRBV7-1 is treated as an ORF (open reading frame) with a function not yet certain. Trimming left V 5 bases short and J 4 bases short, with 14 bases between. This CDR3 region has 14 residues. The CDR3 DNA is TGTGCCAGCAGCCCCACAGACGCCTCAGAGACCCAGTACTTC. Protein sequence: CASSPTDASETQYF.